The 26 T cell receptor beta chains below were found in one sample sequenced in a study of regulatory T cells in long-lasting Graves disease. iRepertoire HTBI primers and Arm-PCR of CDR3 regions built TCR beta libraries. Each CDR3 protein gets one entry after TCRdb re-called the multiplex PCR reads with MiXCR. Found here are 600,000 to 850,000 distinct CDR3 sequences, around 30% of them singletons; the top ten hold about two fifths. Specified time point: persistent/refractory GD, antithyroid drugs over 5 years with positive TRAb. Making the TCR library involved RNA that had been extracted from PBMCs. Specimen: peripheral blood mononuclear cells (PBMCs), collected when the disease was refractory, from a patient treated with antithyroid drugs. These receptors were taken from a female donor with Graves disease.

This clonotype was counted between two and nine times. This chain links TRBV12-3 or TRBV12-4 with TRBJ1-5, with no clear D. CDR3 length: 13 residues. V was pared by 6 bases and J by 4 bases, with 10 bases between. The CDR3 DNA follows: TGTGCCAGCAGGAAAGACCCTAATCAGCCCCAGCATTTT. Translated, it gives CASRKDPNQPQHF.

This clonotype was observed at least ten times. The chain carries TRBV11-2 and TRBJ1-6; D remains ambiguous. Per germline, CDR1 SGHAT and CDR2 FQNNGV. The CDR3 is made up of 12 amino acids. V was clipped by 10 bases and J by 9 bases, with 13 bases between them. The CDR3 nucleotides are TGTGCCACCCAGCCTAAAGGTTCACCCCTCCACTTT. Translation gives CATQPKGSPLHF.

This chain links TRBV6-2 or TRBV6-3 with TRBJ1-2, with 11 bases fitting TRBD1. Germline CDR1 and CDR2: MNHEY and SVGEGT. This CDR3 spans 15 amino acids. J gave up 3 bases and V 5 bases, and 5 bases lay outside the gene matches. The CDR3 reads CASSRTGGWDYGYTF. The CDR3 nucleotides read TGTGCCAGCAGTCGGACAGGGGGCTGGGACTATGGCTACACCTTC.

This clonotype has a handful of counts. CDR3 sequence (DNA): TGTGCCAGCAGTTTATTAGCGGGAGGCTCCTACAATGAGCAGTTCTTC. Its translation: CASSLLAGGSYNEQFF. This rearrangement joins TRBV12-3 or TRBV12-4 to TRBJ2-1, with 10 bases matching TRBD2. Germline trimming cut 2 bases from V and 0 bases from J; bases unmatched to any gene: 1. This CDR3 spans 16 amino acids.

This clonotype has ten or more counts. The rearrangement links TRBV27 to TRBJ1-5; 7 nucleotides match TRBD1. The CDR3 spans 15 residues. V lost 1 base, J lost 4 bases, and 4 bases stayed unmatched. Germline V gene lookup returns CDR1 MNHEY and CDR2 SMNVEV (reference sequence). CDR3 DNA sequence: TGTGCCAGCAGTTTATTCGGGGACAGTAATCAGCCCCAGCATTTT. This encodes CASSLFGDSNQPQHF.

This clonotype occurred many times. This chain connects TRBV6-1 to TRBJ1-1; D uncertain. The CDR3 totals 13 residues. Germline V gene sequence: CDR1 MNHNS, CDR2 SASEGT. V shed 6 bases and J shed 4 bases, with 12 bases lying between them. The CDR3 protein is CASSQPGGTEAFF. CDR3 DNA: TGTGCCAGCAGCCAACCTGGTGGCACTGAAGCTTTCTTT.

This chain connects TRBV5-1 to TRBJ1-2; no firm D call. Between the trimmed V and J ends, which lost 4 bases and 5 bases, there was a span of 15 bases. The CDR3 loop spans 14 amino acids. Germline V CDR1 and CDR2: SGHRS, YFSETQ. The CDR3 nucleotides read TGCGCCAGCAGCGCCCGGGCCGAGAAGTATGGCTACACCTTC. The encoded protein is CASSARAEKYGYTF.

This clonotype was seen a handful of times. The rearrangement links TRBV5-1 to TRBJ1-1; a weak D match, TRBD1 (5 bases). The CDR3 consists of 15 residues. Germline CDR1 reads SGHRS; CDR2 reads YFSETQ. Trimming stripped 1 base from V and 1 base from J, with 11 bases between. This CDR3 is CASSLSPGTNTEAFF. In DNA, the CDR3 is TGCGCCAGCAGCTTGAGCCCCGGGACGAACACTGAAGCTTTCTTT.

This clonotype was observed a few times. The V gene is TRBV9, the J gene TRBJ1-1, with D perhaps TRBD1 (6 bases). Trimming shortened V by 4 bases and J by 1 base, and 23 bases separated the two germline ends. In germline, CDR1 is SGDLS, CDR2 YYNGEE. The CDR3 loop spans 18 amino acids. CDR3 loop: CASSRHPTAGHPNTEAFF. DNA of the CDR3: TGTGCCAGCAGCCGCCACCCTACGGCGGGACACCCGAACACTGAAGCTTTCTTT.

The J gene is TRBJ2-7, the V gene TRBV7-2; D gene unclear. Germline V lookup: CDR1 SGHTA, CDR2 FQGNSA. V was cut by 1 base and J by 3 bases, with 13 bases left in between. The CDR3 is made up of 15 amino acids. CDR3 in DNA: TGTGCCAGCAGCTTAGTGGGGATCCCGAGCTACGAGCAGTACTTC. Its protein product is CASSLVGIPSYEQYF.

Note on this clonotype: A much larger clone lies one base from this, so it may be a read error. The V and J genes are TRBV3-1 and TRBJ1-4; D remains unclear. This CDR3 comprises 12 residues. CDR1 is LGHDT and CDR2 is YNNKEL in the germline V gene (reference sequence). CDR3 in DNA: TGTGCCAGCGGCCAACTCAACGAAAAACTGTTTTTT. It specifies CASGQLNEKLFF.

This clonotype was counted at least ten times. The chain uses TRBV2 and TRBJ2-5, with 10 bases matching TRBD2. J lost 5 bases, V lost 7 bases, and 4 bases had no gene match. Germline V gives CDR1 SNHLY, CDR2 FYNNEI. The CDR3 is 13 amino acids. CDR3 protein: CASITSGIETQYF. The CDR3 region has the DNA TGTGCCAGCATAACTAGCGGGATTGAGACCCAGTACTTC.

The V call is TRBV7-2, the J call TRBJ1-5, with D possibly matching TRBD1 (5 bases). This CDR3 is built from 15 residues. Between the trimmed V and J ends, which lost 2 bases and 4 bases, there was a span of 12 bases. Germline V gives CDR1 SGHTA, CDR2 FQGNSA. This CDR3 reads CASSLKGPRNQPQHF. CDR3 nucleotide sequence: TGTGCCAGCAGCTTAAAGGGACCGAGAAATCAGCCCCAGCATTTT.

The chain uses TRBV7-9 and TRBJ2-2; a weak D match, TRBD1 (7 bases). Germline V gives CDR1 SEHNR, CDR2 FQNEAQ (reference sequence). The CDR3 extends over 19 amino acids. The V end lost 2 bases, the J end lost 0 bases, and 19 bases lay between the germline ends. The CDR3 is CASSLSRQGGDANTGELFF. The DNA of the CDR3 is TGTGCCAGCAGCTTAAGCCGGCAGGGGGGAGACGCGAACACCGGGGAGCTGTTTTTT.

This rearrangement joins TRBV7-3 to TRBJ2-7; 9 bases are a match to TRBD2. CDR3 length: 17 amino acids. With 1 base clipped from V and 0 bases from J, the junction kept 7 bases outside the gene matches. CDR1 and CDR2 from the germline V gene are SGHTA and FQGTGA. CDR3 nucleotide sequence: TGTGCCAGCAGCTTAAGTTCGACTAGCGGTTCCTCCTACGAGCAGTACTTC. Translation: CASSLSSTSGSSYEQYF.

This chain links TRBV10-3 with TRBJ1-4, with no clear D. Germline V gene data show CDR1 as ENHRY and CDR2 as SYGVKD. The CDR3 spans 14 residues. With 4 bases removed from V and 0 bases from J, the gap between germline ends came to 6 bases. The CDR3 protein is CAISGQATNEKLFF. The DNA of the CDR3 is TGTGCCATCAGTGGCCAGGCAACTAATGAAAAACTGTTTTTT.

This clonotype was seen a handful of times. The chain recombines TRBV2 with TRBJ1-3; maybe TRBD1 (6 bases). CDR1 SNHLY and CDR2 FYNNEI come from the germline V gene. The CDR3 loop spans 14 amino acids. Trimming pared 8 bases from V and 0 bases from J, leaving 11 bases between. In nucleotides, the CDR3 is TGTGCCAGCCACAGGACAGTCTCTGGAAACACCATATATTTT. Translating it yields CASHRTVSGNTIYF.

This clonotype turned up a few times. This rearrangement joins TRBV19 to TRBJ1-5; TRBD1 agrees at 9 bases. The CDR3 is 15 amino acids. CDR1 LNHDA and CDR2 SQIVND come from the germline V gene (reference sequence). J gave up 5 bases and V 8 bases, and 10 bases lay outside the gene matches. CDR3 loop: CASWGPGTGYQPQHF. CDR3 coding DNA: TGTGCCAGTTGGGGCCCCGGGACAGGGTATCAGCCCCAGCATTTT.

The chain is built from TRBV7-3 and TRBJ2-2, with 13 bases that match TRBD2. Germline lookup yields CDR1 SGHTA and CDR2 FQGTGA. The CDR3 is 17 residues long. The trim removed 5 bases at V and 8 bases at J, leaving 11 bases unmatched. CDR3 loop: CASSRQTGLAGVGELFF. In DNA form, the CDR3 reads TGTGCCAGCAGCCGACAAACAGGACTAGCGGGAGTTGGGGAGCTGTTTTTT.

The gene calls are TRBV12-3 or TRBV12-4 and TRBJ1-2; D might be TRBD1 (6 bases). This CDR3 has 14 residues. With 5 bases removed from V and 4 bases from J, the gap between germline ends came to 14 bases. Here the CDR3 DNA reads TGTGCCAGCAGTCGGCAGGGGCTTCTCTATGGCTACACCTTC. This sequence encodes CASSRQGLLYGYTF.

The V gene is TRBV7-9, the J gene TRBJ2-5; D unclear. The CDR3 loop spans 14 amino acids. CDR1 and CDR2 (germline): SEHNR, FQNEAQ (reference sequence). Trimming took off 3 bases at V and 2 bases at J, with 10 bases between the two ends. The CDR3 sequence: CASSFARAQETQYF. The CDR3, as DNA: TGTGCCAGCAGCTTCGCAAGGGCTCAAGAGACCCAGTACTTC.

This clonotype was recorded a few times. The V gene is TRBV30, the J gene TRBJ1-2; D perhaps matches TRBD1 (6 bases). V lost 1 base to trimming and J lost 4 bases, with 10 bases between them. The CDR3 covers 13 residues. Germline loops: CDR1 GTSNPN, CDR2 SVGIG (reference sequence). The CDR3 region is CAWSALGGYGYTF. The DNA of the CDR3 is TGTGCCTGGAGTGCGTTAGGGGGCTATGGCTACACCTTC.

This chain uses TRBV5-4 with TRBJ2-7; TRBD2 agrees at 9 bases. V was clipped by 4 bases and J by 3 bases; unmatched bases: 8. The length of the CDR3 is 15 residues. Germline CDR1 SGHNT, CDR2 YYREEE (reference sequence). The CDR3 spells CASSRQTSGHYEQYF. CDR3 in DNA: TGTGCCAGCAGCAGGCAGACTAGCGGCCACTACGAGCAGTACTTC.

Notes on this clonotype: A junction boundary mismatches the germline segment, possibly from a read error. The chain employs TRBV6-2 or TRBV6-3 and TRBJ1-2, with D possibly being TRBD1 (5 bases). Looked up from germline, CDR1 is MNHEY and CDR2 is SVGEGT. The CDR3 spans 13 residues. The CDR3 DNA reads TGTGCCAGCAGTTACTCGGGCAGGGTGGGGACCTACTTC. Its protein product is CASSYSGRVGTYF.

The rearrangement joins TRBV20-1 to TRBJ1-2, with 9 positions matching TRBD1. CDR3 length: 12 residues. Germline CDR1 and CDR2: DFQATT and SNEGSKA (reference sequence). Trimming at V came to 5 bases and at J to 8 bases, leaving 6 bases not matched to a gene. CDR3 bases: TGCAGTGCTGACCGGGACAGGGACGGCTACACCTTC. Amino acid sequence: CSADRDRDGYTF.

This clonotype was seen at least ten times. The chain joins TRBV28 to TRBJ1-1, with D unresolved. V was cut by 0 bases and J by 0 bases, with 11 bases left in between. The germline CDR1 and CDR2 sequences are MDHEN and SYDVKM. This CDR3 comprises 16 residues. CDR3 sequence reads: CASSLWKAELNTEAFF. The CDR3 DNA follows: TGTGCCAGCAGTTTATGGAAGGCAGAGTTGAACACTGAAGCTTTCTTT.